A selection of T cell receptor beta chains follows, all from one sample in a study of Graves' ophthalmopathy and Graves' hyperthyroidism. Via MiXCR, TCRdb re-called the multiplex PCR reads, giving one row per CDR3 protein. The sample includes approximately 330,000 distinct CDR3 sequences, 17% of them seen just once. Sample: peripheral blood. The receptor set was obtained from an adult man with Graves' ophthalmopathy. CDR3s include the opening cysteine and the closing phenylalanine or tryptophan. D genes are given only for firm matches. The size field is filled for only some rows; it gives once, few, many or a size class.

j_call d_call cdr3_length clone_size v_call cdr3_nt cdr3_aa
TRBJ1-1 - 18 many TRBV15 TGTGCCACCAGCAGAGATCGCCTGGGAGGGGACGCGGAAACTGAAGCTTTCTTT CATSRDRLGGDAETEAFF
TRBJ2-7 - 14 many TRBV6-5 TGTGCCAGCAGTTACTCGAGAGGGAACGGCGAGCAGTACTTC CASSYSRGNGEQYF
TRBJ1-5 - 13 many TRBV30 TGTGCCTGGAGTACCCACCAGAATCAGCCCCAGCATTTT CAWSTHQNQPQHF
TRBJ2-2 - 14 many TRBV6-2/TRBV6-3 TGTGCCAGCAGCTACAGTTCGAACACCGGGGAGCTGTTTTTT CASSYSSNTGELFF
TRBJ2-5 TRBD1 15 - TRBV28 TGTGCCAGCAGTTCAGCGGGACAGGGGAGAGAGACCCAGTACTTC CASSSAGQGRETQYF
TRBJ1-1 - 12 many TRBV27 TGTGCCAACGCCGGGCGCCGCACTGAAGCTTTCTTT CANAGRRTEAFF
TRBJ1-2 - 14 many TRBV20-1 TGCAGTGCTGTAGCTGCAGGGGACGGGTATGGCTACACCTTC CSAVAAGDGYGYTF
TRBJ1-1 TRBD1 16 many TRBV12-3/TRBV12-4 TGTGCCAGCAGCCGCAGCCTAGGACAGGCGAACACTGAAGCTTTCTTT CASSRSLGQANTEAFF
TRBJ1-1 - 13 many TRBV28 TGTGCCAGCAGTAGTGCCGGGCCCACTGAAGCTTTCTTT CASSSAGPTEAFF
TRBJ1-5 TRBD1 14 few TRBV24-1 TGTGCCACCAGTCCCGGACAGGGAGGGCAGCCCCAGCATTTT CATSPGQGGQPQHF
TRBJ2-7 TRBD2 14 many TRBV20-1 TGCAGTGCTAGTGTGTCTAGCGGGAGCTACGAGCAGTACTTC CSASVSSGSYEQYF
TRBJ1-1 - 13 many TRBV30 TGTGCCTGGAGTTTCGGGGGTGGGACTGAAGCTTTCTTT CAWSFGGGTEAFF
TRBJ1-3 - 13 - TRBV12-3/TRBV12-4 TGTGCCATCGACATGCTCTCTGGAAACACCATATATTTT CAIDMLSGNTIYF
TRBJ2-7 - 14 - TRBV12-3/TRBV12-4 TGTGCCAGCACCCGGGGGCGGGGAACCTACGAGCAGTACTTC CASTRGRGTYEQYF
TRBJ1-1 - 13 many TRBV30 TGTGCCTGGAGTGCAGTGTTGGGGGCTGAAGCTTTCTTT CAWSAVLGAEAFF
TRBJ2-5 TRBD2 16 few TRBV20-1 TGCAGTGCTAGAGTGGTAGCGGGGGGGCCGGGGGAGACCCAGTACTTC CSARVVAGGPGETQYF
TRBJ1-2 TRBD1 14 many TRBV5-1 TGCGCCAGCAGCACCGGGACAGAAGACTATGGCTACACCTTC CASSTGTEDYGYTF
TRBJ1-2 - 12 many TRBV6-1 TGTGCCAGCAGACTAGGAGACTATGGCTACACCTTC CASRLGDYGYTF
TRBJ1-1 - 14 many TRBV7-8 TGTGCCAGCAGCACCCGGACAAGGAACACTGAAGCTTTCTTT CASSTRTRNTEAFF
TRBJ1-5 TRBD1 13 many TRBV6-2/TRBV6-3 TGTGCCAGCAGCCGGACAGGGGATCAGCCCCAGCATTTT CASSRTGDQPQHF
TRBJ2-7 - 14 many TRBV11-2 TGTGCCAGCAGGATGACGGCGGGGAGCTACGAGCAGTACTTC CASRMTAGSYEQYF
TRBJ2-7 TRBD2 12 many TRBV20-1 TGCAGTGCTAGGCTAGCGGACTACGAGCAGTACTTC CSARLADYEQYF
TRBJ1-2 - 15 many TRBV6-2/TRBV6-3 TGTGCCAGCAGTTCTTACGACAGGCCTAACTATGGCTACACCTTC CASSSYDRPNYGYTF
TRBJ1-1 - 12 many TRBV10-1 TGCGCCGGCAGTGAAATGGTCACTGAAGCTTTCTTT CAGSEMVTEAFF
TRBJ1-1 - 15 many TRBV19 TGTGCCAGTAGTCTAGCTACAGTGCGGACAGCGAGGCCTTTCTTT CASSLATVRTARPFF
TRBJ1-2 - 15 - TRBV3-1 TGTGCCAGCAGCCAAGATCTCGGAAGGGACTATGGCTACACCTTC CASSQDLGRDYGYTF
TRBJ2-7 - 13 - TRBV12-3/TRBV12-4 TGTGCCAGCAGCGGAGGCAACGTCGGGGAGCAGTACTTC CASSGGNVGEQYF
TRBJ2-7 TRBD2 14 many TRBV14 TGTGCCAGCAGCCAAGAAGTTAGCGGGTACGAGCAGTACTTC CASSQEVSGYEQYF
TRBJ1-1 - 14 once TRBV28 TGTGCCAGCAGGCCACAGGGAAAGTTCACTGAAGCTTTCTTT CASRPQGKFTEAFF